One and the same sample provided the 9 T cell receptor beta chains below, sequenced in a study of blood T cell repertoires in COVID-19. The method was immunoSEQ multiplex PCR; TCRdb's version includes in-frame clones alone and lacks a portion of them. This table holds roughly 80,000 clones, approximately 88% found once. The sample was peripheral blood. These TCRs come from a man aged 45 to 65 with active COVID-19.

This chain links TRBV15 with TRBJ1-4, with 9 positions matching TRBD1. Germline CDR1 is LNHNV and CDR2 is YYDKDF (reference sequence). The CDR3 is 16 amino acids. Unmatched junction bases numbered 6, after V lost 1 base and J lost 6 bases. The CDR3 here is CATSRAPGQGHEKLFF. Here the CDR3 DNA reads TGTGCCACCAGCAGAGCACCGGGACAGGGCCATGAAAAACTGTTTTTT.

As DNA, the CDR3 is TGTGCCAGCAGCGACCTCGGGCAGGACAGCCTTAATCAGCCCCAGCATTTT. It codes for CASSDLGQDSLNQPQHF. The gene calls are TRBV6-2 or TRBV6-3 and TRBJ1-5; tentative D call: TRBD1 (6 bases). The CDR3 extends over 17 amino acids. With 6 bases removed from V and 4 bases from J, the gap between germline ends came to 22 bases. Germline assignment: CDR1 MNHEY and CDR2 SVGEGT.

The gene calls are TRBV6-1 and TRBJ2-4; no reliable D call. In germline, CDR1 is MNHNS, CDR2 SASEGT. Trimming cost V 2 bases and J 0 bases, with 5 bases left between them. The CDR3 is made up of 14 amino acids. The CDR3 DNA follows: TGTGCCAGCAGTGAACTTTTAGCCAAAAACATTCAGTACTTC. Translating gives CASSELLAKNIQYF.

Turning to this clone: A read error may produce the germline difference seen at one junction end. The chain recombines TRBV2 with TRBJ2-7, with D perhaps matching TRBD1 (5 bases). CDR1 and CDR2 (germline): SNHLY, FYNNEI. This CDR3 has 13 residues. The CDR3 nucleotides read TGTGCCTGCAGCGTCCAGGGTACCTACGAGCAGTACTTC. Amino acid sequence: CACSVQGTYEQYF. Combining the CDR3 with reference TRBV2 and TRBJ2-7 gives the whole variable domain EPEVTQTPSHQVTQMGQEVILRCVPISNHLYFYWYRQILGQKVEFLVSFYNNEISEKSEIFDDQFSVERPDGSNFTLKIRSTKLEDSAMYFCACSVQGTYEQYFGPGTRLTVT.

V usage is TRBV2 and J usage is TRBJ2-7; D is possibly TRBD2 (6 bases). CDR3 length: 15 residues. V was pared by 5 bases and J by 0 bases, with 14 bases between. In germline, CDR1 is SNHLY, CDR2 FYNNEI. The CDR3 nucleotides read TGTGCCAGCAGTACTGGGCGGGGCGACTCCTACGAGCAGTACTTC. This encodes CASSTGRGDSYEQYF.

Only one count was recorded for this clone. The CDR3 sequence is CASSQGRAGNTIYF. CDR3 in DNA: TGTGCCAGCAGCCAGGGCAGGGCTGGAAACACCATATATTTT. The chain is built from TRBV3-1 (or the pseudogene TRBV3-2) and TRBJ1-3; D possibly corresponds to TRBD1 (5 bases). Germline V gene sequence: CDR1 LGHDT, CDR2 YNNKEL (reference sequence). The V gene lost 3 bases and the J gene lost 2 bases, with 8 bases spanning the gap. This CDR3 comprises 14 residues.

The genes are TRBV28 and TRBJ2-7; TRBD2 agrees at 12 bases. The CDR3 totals 16 residues. Germline V gene sequence: CDR1 MDHEN, CDR2 SYDVKM. The ends lost 2 bases at V and 5 bases at J; junction bases unmatched: 7. CDR3: CASSLPATSGSNEQYF. The CDR3 region has the DNA TGTGCCAGCAGTTTACCGGCGACTAGCGGGAGCAACGAGCAGTACTTC.

The chain is built from TRBV28 and TRBJ1-2, with TRBD1 matching 8 bases. The CDR3 spans 12 residues. CDR1 is MDHEN, CDR2 SYDVKM, per germline. Trimming took 8 bases from V and 7 from J; bases not matched to a gene: 6. CDR3 nucleotides: TGTGCCAGCTCACCAGGGGGCCGTGGCTACACCTTC. Amino acids: CASSPGGRGYTF.

The rearrangement links TRBV3-1 (or the pseudogene TRBV3-2) to TRBJ2-1, with 8 positions matching TRBD2. This CDR3 is 13 amino acids long. The V and J ends lost 11 bases and 9 bases, in that order; junction bases with no gene match: 12. The germline V gene has CDR1 LGHDT and CDR2 YNNKEL (reference sequence). The CDR3 loop is CAGAEREKGEQFF. As DNA, the CDR3 is TGTGCCGGGGCGGAGCGGGAGAAGGGTGAGCAGTTCTTC.